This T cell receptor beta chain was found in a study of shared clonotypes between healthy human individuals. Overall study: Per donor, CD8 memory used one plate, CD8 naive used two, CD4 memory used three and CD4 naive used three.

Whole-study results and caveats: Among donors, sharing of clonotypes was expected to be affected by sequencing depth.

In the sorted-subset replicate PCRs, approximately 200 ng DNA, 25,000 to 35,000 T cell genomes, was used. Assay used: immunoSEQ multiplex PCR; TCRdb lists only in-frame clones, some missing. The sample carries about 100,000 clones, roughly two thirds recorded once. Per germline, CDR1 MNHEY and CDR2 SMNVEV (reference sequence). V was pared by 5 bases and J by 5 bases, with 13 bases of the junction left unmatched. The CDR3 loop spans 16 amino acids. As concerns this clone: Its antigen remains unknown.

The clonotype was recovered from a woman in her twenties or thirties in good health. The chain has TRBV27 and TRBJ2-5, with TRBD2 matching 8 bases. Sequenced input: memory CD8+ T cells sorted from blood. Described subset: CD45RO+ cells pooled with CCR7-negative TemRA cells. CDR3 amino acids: CASSPGLSGRLETQYF. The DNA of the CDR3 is TGTGCCAGCAGTCCAGGGTTGAGCGGGAGACTGGAGACCCAGTACTTC.